A single sample gave rise to the 5 T cell receptor beta chains below, sequenced in a study of cytomegalovirus exposure and HLA in healthy donors. Amplification used 60 Vbeta primers and 13 Jbeta primers. TCRdb's table, derived via immunoSEQ multiplex PCR, lists solely in-frame clones and lacks some. The data show roughly 120,000 clones, approximately 74% seen once. Sequenced sample: PBMCs. These receptors were collected from a woman between 50 and 59 years old in good health and CMV-seropositive.

The CDR3 DNA reads as TGTGCCATCAGTGAGAGCACCTACGAGCAGTACTTC. Protein product: CAISESTYEQYF. The chain is built from TRBV10-3 and TRBJ2-7; D gene ambiguous. The CDR3 is made up of 12 amino acids. V shed 2 bases and J shed 2 bases, with 4 bases lying between them. Germline values: CDR1 ENHRY, CDR2 SYGVKD.

The V and J genes are TRBV27 and TRBJ2-2; D perhaps matches TRBD1 (6 bases). V lost 3 bases to trimming and J lost 3 bases, with 8 bases between them. CDR3 length: 14 residues. Germline V lookup: CDR1 MNHEY, CDR2 SMNVEV (reference sequence). This CDR3 is CASSLNRDTGELFF. Here the CDR3 DNA reads TGTGCCAGCAGTTTGAACAGGGACACCGGGGAGCTGTTTTTT.

The J gene is TRBJ1-2, the V gene TRBV10-3; TRBD1 might be the D (6 bases). Trimming stripped 2 bases from V and 6 bases from J, with 10 bases between. CDR1 and CDR2 (germline): ENHRY, SYGVKD. This CDR3 is 13 amino acids long. The CDR3: CAISEVRGDGYTF. The CDR3 DNA is TGTGCCATCAGTGAGGTCAGGGGCGATGGCTACACCTTC.

CDR3 loop: CASSTKGQSYEQYF. CDR3 in DNA: TGTGCCAGCTCTACCAAGGGACAGTCCTACGAGCAGTACTTC. This chain links TRBV18 with TRBJ2-7, with TRBD1 identical over 7 bases. CDR3 length: 14 residues. The V and J ends lost 6 bases and 1 base, in that order; junction bases with no gene match: 6. From germline, CDR1 is KGHSH and CDR2 LQKENI. The whole variable domain, filled in from reference TRBV18 and TRBJ2-7, reads NAGVMQNPRHLVRRRGQEARLRCSPMKGHSHVYWYRQLPEEGLKFMVYLQKENIIDESGMPKERFSAEFPKEGPSILRIQQVVRGDSAAYFCASSTKGQSYEQYFGPGTRLTVT.

This clone showed up just once. The chain joins TRBV5-1 to TRBJ1-2, with D possibly being TRBD1 (5 bases). Germline CDR1 SGHRS, CDR2 YFSETQ. The CDR3 contains 13 residues. V was clipped by 1 base and J by 4 bases, with 8 bases between them. CDR3 in DNA: TGCGCCAGCAGCTTGACAGGAACCTATGGCTACACCTTC. Protein: CASSLTGTYGYTF.